The rows below give T cell receptor beta chains drawn from one sample of a study of blood T cell repertoires in COVID-19. This table comes from immunoSEQ multiplex PCR, and its TCRdb copy is limited to in-frame clones, with some not included. The data show about 85,000 clones, approximately 90% seen once. Material: peripheral blood. The receptors were sampled from a man aged 55 to 69 with acute or convalescent COVID-19. The CDR3 runs from the conserved cysteine through the conserved F or W. The D gene is left open where the match is weak. Clone size is not always given. Where it is, it says once, few, many or a class for expanded clones.

V	size	J	D	DNA	CDR3
TRBV19	.	TRBJ1-2	TRBD1	TGTGCCAGTACCCACGGGACAGGGGGCTTCGGGTTCTATGGCTACACCTTC	CASTHGTGGFGFYGYTF
TRBV29-1	.	TRBJ1-1	.	TGCAGCGTTTCCCTGGGGGGATTGAACACTGAAGCTTTCTTT	CSVSLGGLNTEAFF
TRBV6-1	.	TRBJ2-7	.	TGTGCCAGCAGTGAAGGACCAGGTTCGATATACGAGCAGTACTTC	CASSEGPGSIYEQYF
TRBV5-4	.	TRBJ1-1	TRBD1	TGTGCCAGCAGCTTAACAGGGGGCACTGAAGCTTTCTTT	CASSLTGGTEAFF
TRBV30	.	TRBJ1-2	.	TGTGCCTGGAGTGTAATACAGGATTATGGCTACACCTTC	CAWSVIQDYGYTF
TRBV29-1	once	TRBJ2-1	TRBD2	TGCAGCGTTGTCTTGGGACTAGGGTACAATGAGCAGTTCTTC	CSVVLGLGYNEQFF
TRBV27	.	TRBJ2-7	.	TGTGCCAGCAGTTTAAGGACAGAGAGCTCCTACGAGCAGTACTTC	CASSLRTESSYEQYF
TRBV5-1	once	TRBJ1-1	.	TGCGCCAGCAGCCTCGGCGGTGCTAACACTGAAGCTTTCTTT	CASSLGGANTEAFF
TRBV5-8	.	TRBJ2-4	.	TGTGCCACCCTGACCCCAGGCATTCAGTACTTC	CATLTPGIQYF
TRBV5-8	.	TRBJ2-1	TRBD2	TGTGCCAGCAGCTTGGAGGACAGCGGGGGGTACTACAATGAGCAGTTCTTC	CASSLEDSGGYYNEQFF
TRBV25-1	once	TRBJ1-4	.	TGTGTCAGCAGTGAAATGGAGGGCCGAGGGGCTAGTGAAAAACTGTTTTTT	CVSSEMEGRGASEKLFF
TRBV6-5	.	TRBJ1-5	TRBD1	TGTGCCAGTTGGACAGGAAATCAGCCCCAGCATTTT	CASWTGNQPQHF
TRBV7-8	few	TRBJ1-2	TRBD1	TGTGCCAGCAGCCCGGGGATAGGGACAGGGGTGGACTATGGCTACACCTTC	CASSPGIGTGVDYGYTF
TRBV5-1	.	TRBJ2-1	.	TGCGCCAGCAGCTTGGGGCAGGGGTTGGGAAATGAGCAGTTCTTC	CASSLGQGLGNEQFF
TRBV6-5	.	TRBJ2-7	TRBD1	TGTGCCAGCAGTTGGACAGGGAACTCCTACGAGCAGTACTTC	CASSWTGNSYEQYF
TRBV6-1	.	TRBJ1-1	.	TGTGCCAGCAGTGAAGCCGGGCGGGACACTGAAGCTTTCTTT	CASSEAGRDTEAFF
TRBV15	.	TRBJ1-1	.	TGTGCCACCAGCAGCGACAGGAACACTGAAGCTTTCTTT	CATSSDRNTEAFF
TRBV7-2	.	TRBJ2-7	TRBD1	TGTGCCAGCAGTCAGGACAGGGTGCGTGAGCAGTACTTC	CASSQDRVREQYF
TRBV3-1/TRBV3-2	.	TRBJ2-1	TRBD2	TGTGCCAGCAGCCAAGTGGGACTAGCAGGCAATGAGCAGTTCTTC	CASSQVGLAGNEQFF
TRBV4-2	.	TRBJ2-7	.	TGTGCCAGCAGCCAAGCCTTGGGGGGGGCGACTCGGGAGCAGTACTTC	CASSQALGGATREQYF
TRBV11-2	.	TRBJ2-7	TRBD1	TGTGCCAGCAGCTTAGAGTGGGACAGATTCAACGAGCAGTACTTC	CASSLEWDRFNEQYF
TRBV6-5	once	TRBJ2-7	.	TGTGCCAGCAGTTACTCGACCCAGGGAGGCGAGCAGTACTTC	CASSYSTQGGEQYF
TRBV27	.	TRBJ1-2	TRBD1	TGTGCCAGCAGGGCCGGACAGGGTCCCTACACCTTC	CASRAGQGPYTF
TRBV6-1	.	TRBJ2-2	TRBD2	TGTGCCAGCAGTGAATTTCGGCTAGCGGCCGGGGAGCTGTTTTTT	CASSEFRLAAGELFF
TRBV7-6	.	TRBJ2-1	TRBD2	TGTGCCAGCAGCAACACGGGGGGGCTCTACAATGAGCAGTTCTTC	CASSNTGGLYNEQFF
TRBV29-1	.	TRBJ1-1	.	TGCAGCGTTGAAGGCGGGATGAACACTGAAGCTTTCTTT	CSVEGGMNTEAFF
TRBV7-8	.	TRBJ2-3	TRBD2	TGTGCCAGCAGCCTACCGACAAATGATTCTAGCGGGACCCCTGAGACAGATACGCAGTATTTT	CASSLPTNDSSGTPETDTQYF
TRBV18	.	TRBJ1-4	.	TGTGCCAGCTCACCAAGAGCGGGGGAGAGGGAAAAACTGTTTTTT	CASSPRAGEREKLFF
TRBV2	.	TRBJ1-6	.	TGTGCCAGCATAAACAGGGTTGGGAATTCACCCCTCCACTTT	CASINRVGNSPLHF
TRBV9	once	TRBJ1-1	.	TGTGCCAGCAGCGTAGGGGCAGTGAACACTGAAGCTTTCTTT	CASSVGAVNTEAFF
TRBV6-4	.	TRBJ1-5	.	TGTGCCAGCAGGAAGCTCAGGGGCCAGCCCCAGCATTTT	CASRKLRGQPQHF
TRBV4-3	.	TRBJ1-2	TRBD1	TGCGCCAGCAGCCATAGAACCGGGACAGACGTCTATGGCTACACCTTC	CASSHRTGTDVYGYTF
TRBV30	.	TRBJ1-4	.	TGTGCCTGGAGTGTCAGGGTTCGGGATGAAAAACTGTTTTTT	CAWSVRVRDEKLFF
TRBV19	.	TRBJ2-1	.	TGTGCCAGTAGACGTTGGCCGAACAACTCCTACAATGAGCAGTTCTTC	CASRRWPNNSYNEQFF
TRBV11-3	.	TRBJ2-2	TRBD2	TGTGCCAGCAGCTTTTCGGTAGCGGGGGGACGGAACACCGGGGAGCTGTTTTTT	CASSFSVAGGRNTGELFF
TRBV4-3	.	TRBJ2-1	TRBD2	TGCGCCAGCAGCCAAGGGGGACCCGGGACTAGGGAGTACAATGAGCAGTTCTTC	CASSQGGPGTREYNEQFF
TRBV30	.	TRBJ1-6	TRBD1	TGTGCCTGGAGACTCAGGGGGAGCTCCTATAATTCACCCCTCCACTTT	CAWRLRGSSYNSPLHF
TRBV11-2	.	TRBJ1-2	.	TGTGCCAGCAGCTTAACCGGTGCGATGGGAGATTCCTATGGCTACACCTTC	CASSLTGAMGDSYGYTF
TRBV4-3	few	TRBJ1-3	.	TGCGCCAGCAGCCTCAGTGCGGCGGGGGCTGGAAACACCATATATTTT	CASSLSAAGAGNTIYF
TRBV7-2	.	TRBJ2-7	TRBD2	TGTGCCAGCAGCCCGGACCCACGACTAGCGGGGGCCTACGAGCAGTACTTC	CASSPDPRLAGAYEQYF
TRBV11-2	.	TRBJ1-1	TRBD1	TGTGCCAGCAGCTTAGGGACAGGGGGAGGCTTGGGCACTGAAGCTTTCTTT	CASSLGTGGGLGTEAFF
TRBV10-2	.	TRBJ2-2	.	TGCGCCAGCAGTGAGTCTTACGGTTCCGGGGAGCTGTTTTTT	CASSESYGSGELFF
TRBV7-9	.	TRBJ2-3	.	TGTGCCAGCAGCCCAACTCCGGGAGTTACGCAGTATTTT	CASSPTPGVTQYF
TRBV6-6	.	TRBJ1-6	.	TGTGCCAGCAGTTATCCTGGACAGACAAATAATTCACCCCTCCACTTT	CASSYPGQTNNSPLHF
TRBV10-2	few	TRBJ2-1	TRBD1	TGCGCCAGCAGTACTCCGGGACAGGACCCCAATGAGCAGTTCTTC	CASSTPGQDPNEQFF
TRBV3-1/TRBV3-2	.	TRBJ2-5	TRBD2	TGTGCCAGCAGCGTGACGCGGGGGGGTCACCAGTACTTC	CASSVTRGGHQYF
TRBV10-3	.	TRBJ2-7	.	TGTGCCATCAGGGGGAGCTCCTACGAGCAGTACTTC	CAIRGSSYEQYF
TRBV2	.	TRBJ2-2	.	TGTGCCAGCAGTGAAAATGGACTTGGGGAGCTGTTTTTT	CASSENGLGELFF
TRBV5-1	.	TRBJ1-1	TRBD1	TGCGCCAGCAGCGTCCTTTCGGACAGGGGAAACACTGAAGCTTTCTTT	CASSVLSDRGNTEAFF
TRBV2	.	TRBJ2-7	.	TGTGCCAGCAATACCGGGGTAGTCGAGCAGTACTTC	CASNTGVVEQYF
TRBV2	.	TRBJ1-4	.	TGTGCCAGCAGGACGGTGAGGGGGGGGACAACTAATGAAAAACTGTTTTTT	CASRTVRGGTTNEKLFF